This T cell receptor (beta chain) stems from a study of cytomegalovirus exposure and HLA in healthy donors. This clone was recorded only once. CDR1 is KGHSH and CDR2 is LQKENI in the germline V gene. Between the trimmed V and J ends, which lost 1 base and 1 base, there was a span of 12 bases. The CDR3 consists of 16 residues. PCR involved 60 Vbeta and 13 Jbeta primers. Assay used: immunoSEQ multiplex PCR; TCRdb lists only in-frame clones, some missing. The repertoire has 85,000 to 120,000 clones, about 74% of them found once; the top ten carry roughly 9.6%. V usage is TRBV18 and J usage is TRBJ2-3; D ambiguous. The receptor comes from a male donor in good health and CMV-seropositive. Specimen: PBMCs. CDR3 amino acids: CASSPRFIRGTDTQYF. As DNA, the CDR3 is TGTGCCAGCTCACCACGGTTTATCCGGGGCACAGATACGCAGTATTTT.